The clone carrying this T cell receptor beta chain occurred a few times. This record belongs to a study of blood T cell repertoires in COVID-19. At the level of the study: Samples representing acute and convalescent COVID-19 were sourced from the United States, Italy and Spain. The analysed material was cDNA or gDNA that came from T cells, B-cell-depleted T cells, or PBMCs.

The CDR3 length is 14 residues. J was trimmed by 3 bases and V by 1 base; bases with no gene match: 4. Germline V gives CDR1 SQVTM, CDR2 ANQGSEA. In the original processing: Quantification of nucleated cells was approximated via reference gene primer amplification. Only in-frame clones appear in the TCRdb table, and some are missing; sequencing was by immunoSEQ multiplex PCR. That table furnishes V, J and clone size, whereas the DNA furnished D and trimming. The data hold around 200,000 clones, with 83% observed a single time. The chain has TRBV29-1 and TRBJ2-3, with TRBD1 matching over 7 bases. The sequence was collected from a woman aged 45-60 years with acute or convalescent COVID-19. The specimen was peripheral blood. The CDR3: CSVEGTGDTDTQYF. The CDR3 DNA is TGCAGCGTTGAAGGGACAGGTGATACAGATACGCAGTATTTT.